The 28 T cell receptor beta chains reported below all come from one sample, sequenced in a study of blood T cell repertoires in COVID-19. TCRdb's table, derived via immunoSEQ multiplex PCR, lists solely in-frame clones and lacks some. Here the sample spans about 200,000 clones, roughly three quarters being singletons. Sequenced material: peripheral blood. Receptor source: a woman between 40 and 50 years old with COVID-19, enrolled during active disease.

This clone has only one observation. V usage is TRBV12-3 or TRBV12-4 and J usage is TRBJ1-6, with D possibly matching TRBD1 (5 bases). The CDR3 extends over 12 amino acids. V was clipped by 2 bases and J by 14 bases, with 10 bases between them. This chain's CDR3 is CASSLPSRALHF. As DNA, the CDR3 is TGTGCCAGCAGTTTACCCTCCAGGGCCCTCCACTTT.

This chain links TRBV5-1 with TRBJ2-7, with TRBD1 matching 10 bases. Trimming cost V 3 bases and J 5 bases; bases outside gene matches: 2. Germline-derived CDR1 and CDR2 are SGHRS and YFSETQ. The CDR3 totals 13 residues. The CDR3 coding sequence is TGCGCCAGCAGCTCCGGGACAGGGGACGAGCAGTACTTC. This encodes CASSSGTGDEQYF.

V and J are TRBV24-1 and TRBJ2-1; 9 bases agree with TRBD2. The CDR3 spans 15 residues. Trimming took 2 bases from V and 5 from J; bases not matched to a gene: 3. CDR1 is KGHDR, CDR2 SFDVKD, per germline. The CDR3 loop is CATSDSGLANNEQFF. The CDR3 DNA reads as TGTGCCACCAGTGATTCCGGACTAGCGAACAATGAGCAGTTCTTC.

In its sample, this clone was seen a few times. The sample contains more than one DNA sequence encoding this CDR3. CDR3 residues: CASSPDRANTEAFF. Here the CDR3 DNA reads TGTGCCAGCAGCCCCGACAGGGCAAACACTGAAGCTTTCTTT. The chain has TRBV5-5 and TRBJ1-1, with 7 positions matching TRBD1. Trimming at V came to 4 bases and at J to 2 bases, leaving 5 bases not matched to a gene. The CDR3 runs to 14 residues. CDR1 and CDR2 (germline): SGHKS, YYEKEE (reference sequence).

This chain uses TRBV19 with TRBJ2-4; TRBD1 aligns across 7 bases. This CDR3 is built from 12 residues. CDR1 LNHDA and CDR2 SQIVND come from the germline V gene (reference sequence). The V segment lost 1 base and the J segment 11 bases; nucleotides outside the gene matches: 2. DNA for the CDR3: TGTGCCAGTAGTATAGCACAGGGGCTTCAGTACTTC. This encodes CASSIAQGLQYF.

The genes are TRBV21-1 and TRBJ1-1; the D call of TRBD1 is as the table states it, not checked on the DNA. TRBV21-1 is noted as a pseudogene. The CDR3 contains 16 residues. The CDR3 loop reads CASSKDHLGANTEAFF. The CDR3 nucleotides are TGTGCCAGCAGCAAAGACCATCTAGGGGCGAACACTGAAGCTTTCTTT.

V is TRBV28 and J is TRBJ2-5; no definite D call. Trimming stripped 5 bases from V and 5 bases from J, with 15 bases between. The germline gives CDR1 MDHEN, CDR2 SYDVKM. CDR3 size: 14 residues. CDR3 bases: TGTGCCAGCAGTCTGAGGCCCTCAAGGGAGACCCAGTACTTC. This codes for CASSLRPSRETQYF. Filled out from reference TRBV28 and TRBJ2-5, the complete variable domain reads DVKVTQSSRYLVKRTGEKVFLECVQDMDHENMFWYRQDPGLGLRLIYFSYDVKMKEKGDIPEGYSVSREKKERFSLILESASTNQTSMYLCASSLRPSRETQYFGPGTRLLVL.

V gene TRBV2 combines with J gene TRBJ2-1; unclear D gene. The germline CDR1 and CDR2 sequences are SNHLY and FYNNEI. Trimming left V 8 bases short and J 4 bases short, with 15 bases between. The CDR3 length is 14 residues. CDR3 region: CASSFMEKYNEQFF. The CDR3 bases are TGTGCCAGCTCCTTTATGGAGAAGTACAATGAGCAGTTCTTC. Using reference TRBV2 and TRBJ2-1 for the parts outside the CDR3, the full variable domain is EPEVTQTPSHQVTQMGQEVILRCVPISNHLYFYWYRQILGQKVEFLVSFYNNEISEKSEIFDDQFSVERPDGSNFTLKIRSTKLEDSAMYFCASSFMEKYNEQFFGPGTRLTVL.

In this sample, this clone turned up once. This rearrangement joins TRBV2 to TRBJ1-2; possible D gene TRBD1, 6 bases. Germline CDR1 is SNHLY and CDR2 is FYNNEI. The CDR3 has 13 residues. Between the trimmed V and J ends, which lost 8 bases and 3 bases, there was a span of 13 bases. This chain's CDR3 is CASDATGDYGYTF. In DNA form, the CDR3 reads TGTGCCAGCGATGCGACAGGAGACTATGGCTACACCTTC.

Only a few counts were recorded for this clone. The gene calls are TRBV5-1 and TRBJ1-6; D ambiguous. Trimming removed 0 bases at V and 9 bases at J, with 10 bases between. Looked up from germline, CDR1 is SGHRS and CDR2 is YFSETQ. CDR3 size: 14 residues. This CDR3 is CASSLVSAGSPLHF. The CDR3 DNA follows: TGCGCCAGCAGCTTGGTCAGCGCCGGTTCACCCCTCCACTTT.

J is TRBJ1-5 and V is TRBV7-2, with D possibly TRBD1 on 5 matching bases. V was shortened by 5 bases and J by 4 bases, with 9 bases between the two germline ends. Germline V gene data show CDR1 as SGHTA and CDR2 as FQGNSA. The CDR3 loop spans 13 amino acids. This chain's CDR3 is CASSANRNQPQHF. In DNA form, the CDR3 reads TGTGCCAGCAGCGCCAACAGGAATCAGCCCCAGCATTTT.

Comment on this clone: Other DNA sequences in the same sample also yield this CDR3. The chain uses TRBV7-2 and TRBJ1-5, with a tentative D call TRBD1 (5 bases). Trimming took off 1 base at V and 3 bases at J, with 10 bases between the two ends. The CDR3 consists of 15 residues. CDR1 and CDR2 (germline): SGHTA, FQGNSA. The CDR3 coding sequence is TGTGCCAGCAGCTTAGTTGGGGGGATCAATCAGCCCCAGCATTTT. Its translation: CASSLVGGINQPQHF.

The V call is TRBV11-2, the J call TRBJ1-2; no firm D call. The length of the CDR3 is 15 residues. V was trimmed by 1 base and J by 6 bases, leaving 15 bases between them. Germline lookup yields CDR1 SGHAT and CDR2 FQNNGV. CDR3 protein: CASSLGSVEVHGYTF. The CDR3 DNA is TGTGCCAGCAGCTTAGGAAGCGTAGAGGTCCATGGCTACACCTTC. The full variable domain, in which reference TRBV11-2 and TRBJ1-2 provide the parts outside the CDR3, is EAGVAQSPRYKIIEKRQSVAFWCNPISGHATLYWYQQILGQGPKLLIQFQNNGVVDDSQLPKDRFSAERLKGVDSTLKIQPAKLEDSAVYLCASSLGSVEVHGYTFGSGTRLTVV.

This chain joins TRBV11-2 and TRBJ1-1; D not certain. The CDR3 runs to 11 residues. Germline assignment: CDR1 SGHAT and CDR2 FQNNGV. Trimming took 3 bases from V and 7 from J, leaving 6 bases between them. The CDR3 DNA reads as TGTGCCAGCAGCTTCTCTCGTGAAGCTTTCTTT. Amino acid sequence: CASSFSREAFF.

This clone has a handful of counts. The gene calls are TRBV5-3 and TRBJ2-7, with TRBD1 matching 10 bases. TRBV5-3 is marked as an open reading frame, function uncertain. The CDR3 has 14 amino acids. V was pared by 5 bases and J by 5 bases, with 7 bases of the junction left unmatched. The CDR3 loop reads CARSTRDRGDEQYF. The CDR3 coding sequence is TGTGCCAGAAGTACCCGGGACAGGGGTGACGAGCAGTACTTC.

This chain links TRBV10-3 with TRBJ2-1; D is perhaps TRBD1 (6 bases). This CDR3 has 13 residues. Germline V lookup: CDR1 ENHRY, CDR2 SYGVKD. Trimming shortened V by 9 bases and J by 8 bases, and 17 bases separated the two germline ends. The CDR3 DNA follows: TGTGCCATTAACGGACAGTTGGACGATGAGCAGTTCTTC. Translating gives CAINGQLDDEQFF.

V gene TRBV19 combines with J gene TRBJ1-1; maybe TRBD1 (6 bases). Per the germline V gene, CDR1 is LNHDA and CDR2 is SQIVND (reference sequence). This CDR3 is 13 amino acids long. Trimming removed 5 bases from V and 5 bases from J, with 12 bases in between. The DNA of the CDR3 is TGTGCCAGTAGTCTAATCCAGGGGACTGAAGCTTTCTTT. Its translation is CASSLIQGTEAFF.

V is TRBV4-1 and J is TRBJ2-2; 9 nucleotides align to TRBD2. Per germline, CDR1 MGHRA and CDR2 YSYEKL. CDR3 length: 17 amino acids. The V and J ends lost 6 bases and 5 bases, in that order; junction bases with no gene match: 13. CDR3 nucleotides: TGCGCCAGCAGGCGAGCCAGGACAGCGGGGGGAACCGGGGAGCTGTTTTTT. It translates to CASRRARTAGGTGELFF.

The chain recombines TRBV2 with TRBJ1-1; D uncertain. Germline V gives CDR1 SNHLY, CDR2 FYNNEI. V dropped 6 bases and J dropped 0 bases, with 17 bases sitting between them. The CDR3 loop spans 16 amino acids. Here the CDR3 DNA reads TGTGCCAGCAGCCGCCACCCCGGGATCTTGAACACTGAAGCTTTCTTT. This sequence encodes CASSRHPGILNTEAFF.

This clone occurred once. V and J are TRBV5-5 and TRBJ2-2; 8 nucleotides align to TRBD1. Germline CDR1 SGHKS, CDR2 YYEKEE (reference sequence). Trimming at V came to 0 bases and at J to 3 bases, leaving 4 bases not matched to a gene. The CDR3 totals 16 residues. The CDR3 here is CASSLGGTGYTGELFF. The CDR3 DNA follows: TGTGCCAGCAGCTTGGGTGGGACAGGCTACACCGGGGAGCTGTTTTTT.

This clone appeared a few times. The chain couples TRBV5-8 to TRBJ2-7, with 7 bases aligning to TRBD1. CDR1 is SGHTS, CDR2 YDEGEE, per germline. The J segment lost 1 base and the V segment lost 4 bases, leaving 2 bases of the junction unmatched. There are 13 residues in the CDR3. The CDR3 DNA reads TGTGCCAGCAGCCCCAGGGGGTCCTACGAGCAGTACTTC. This sequence encodes CASSPRGSYEQYF. The variable domain in full, completed from reference TRBV5-8 and TRBJ2-7, reads EAGVTQSPTHLIKTRGQQATLRCSPISGHTSVYWYQQALGLGLQFLLWYDEGEERNRGNFPPRFSGRQFPNYSSELNVNALELEDSALYLCASSPRGSYEQYFGPGTRLTVT.

J is TRBJ2-6 and V is TRBV27; 9 bases align to TRBD1. CDR1 is MNHEY and CDR2 is SMNVEV in the germline V gene (reference sequence). This CDR3 region has 18 residues. With 5 bases clipped from V and 0 bases from J, the junction kept 8 bases outside the gene matches. The CDR3 DNA is TGTGCCAGCAGTGTACAGGGGGCGGTAAACTCTGGGGCCAACGTCCTGACTTTC. Its protein is CASSVQGAVNSGANVLTF.

J is TRBJ2-5 and V is TRBV10-3; 8 bases agree with TRBD2. Per the germline V gene, CDR1 is ENHRY and CDR2 is SYGVKD. The CDR3 loop spans 13 amino acids. Trimming took 10 bases from V and 5 from J; bases not matched to a gene: 9. CDR3: CATSVGGAETQYF. For the CDR3, the DNA is TGTGCCACTAGTGTCGGGGGGGCCGAGACCCAGTACTTC.

The chain joins TRBV6-5 to TRBJ2-7, with D maybe TRBD2 (6 bases). The germline V and J ends were trimmed by 7 bases and 5 bases, with 15 bases remaining between them. Germline lookup yields CDR1 MNHEY and CDR2 SVGAGI. The CDR3 is 13 amino acids. In DNA, the CDR3 is TGTGCCAGCATAGCCGCGGGAAGGGACGAGCAGTACTTC. This codes for CASIAAGRDEQYF.

CDR3 region: CASSVVAGGSSYNEQFF. CDR3 nucleotide sequence: TGTGCCAGCAGCGTAGTAGCGGGGGGCTCATCCTACAATGAGCAGTTCTTC. The chain links TRBV9 to TRBJ2-1; the match to TRBD2 covers 10 bases. After removal of 0 bases from V and 1 base from J, the junction contained 4 bases not matched to a gene. The germline V gene encodes CDR1 SGDLS and CDR2 YYNGEE. The CDR3 consists of 17 residues.

CDR3 amino acids: CASSQGGGQYF. The CDR3 DNA sequence: TGTGCCAGCAGCCAAGGGGGGGGCCAGTACTTC. The chain carries TRBV3-1 (or the pseudogene TRBV3-2) and TRBJ2-5; 7 bases align to TRBD2. Germline CDR1 reads LGHDT; CDR2 reads YNNKEL (reference sequence). With 1 base clipped from V and 10 bases from J, the junction kept 0 bases outside the gene matches. There are 11 residues in the CDR3.

The chain recombines TRBV3-1 (or the pseudogene TRBV3-2) with TRBJ2-5; the match to TRBD1 covers 7 bases. The CDR3 totals 16 residues. Germline V gene sequence: CDR1 LGHDT, CDR2 YNNKEL (reference sequence). Losses at the gene ends were 5 bases for V and 5 bases for J; bases not matched to a gene: 14. CDR3 protein: CASSTVASPTGETQYF. The CDR3 coding sequence is TGTGCCAGCAGCACGGTAGCTTCCCCGACAGGGGAGACCCAGTACTTC.

The chain joins TRBV3-1 (or the pseudogene TRBV3-2) to TRBJ1-2; D call uncertain. The CDR3 has 14 residues. Deletions cut 4 bases from V and 4 bases from J, with 13 bases between. From germline, CDR1 is LGHDT and CDR2 YNNKEL (reference sequence). The CDR3 reads CASSPPGMLYGYTF. The CDR3 nucleotides are TGTGCCAGCAGCCCCCCCGGGATGCTCTATGGCTACACCTTC.